This T cell receptor beta chain was retrieved from a study of post-analysis software for immune sequencing data (dated by TCRdb to between 2014 and 2017). Background for the entire study: The recorded disease courses included relapsing-remitting, secondary progressive and progressive-relapsing multiple sclerosis, and some patients had no subtype annotation. The patient repertoires were compared against approximately twelve previously published healthy control repertoires obtained from donors aged about 6 to 27 years. A subset of samples was prepared in parallel using single-end sample barcoding, then pooled and co-amplified after Illumina adapter ligation.

To demonstrate the VDJtools post-analysis software, the study profiled TCR beta repertoires from the peripheral blood of around 13 young patients with multiple sclerosis. Multiple sclerosis patients were children and adolescents aged about 6 to 16 years. What the authors observed across the whole study: Multiple sclerosis patients had significantly lower normalized Chao1 diversity than controls, a result that suggests substantial peripheral T-cell clonal expansion. Significantly higher frequencies in patients than in controls were found for roughly five TRBV segments, including TRBV5-6, TRBV5-1 and TRBV20-1. The control group was slightly older than the multiple sclerosis patient group. When samples were clustered directly using the F measure, samples prepared in the same batch co-clustered strongly, which prompted a batch-effect correction.

The method was PCR. Sequenced using an Illumina HiSeq 2500. To reduce PCR and sequencing biases, unique molecular identifiers were incorporated into the TCR beta cDNA libraries. Per 1 to 10 million input T cells, roughly 0.5 million cDNA molecules were obtained, such that each molecule approximated one T cell. The patient libraries were prepared and sequenced with the same protocol used for the earlier healthy control dataset. Within a given batch, samples were prepared together, multiplexed and sequenced on the same HiSeq lane. Regarding the original processing steps: MIGEC was used to process the raw barcoded reads, and molecular identifier groups with only a single read were discarded before consensus assembly and CDR3 extraction. Clonotype tables were post-analysed with VDJtools, and diversity was normalized by down-sampling all datasets to the smallest sample size. Repertoire overlap clustering matched CDR3 amino acid but not nucleotide sequences to correct batch-related cross-sample contamination. TCRdb applied fastp at Q25 and MiXCR to the public reads, then kept only in-frame beta chains. Identical CDR3 protein sequences are pooled into one entry, listed with their most common genes and DNA. Here the V and J calls rest on TCRdb's processing, not on the authors' analysis. Present in this sample are 750,000 to 950,000 distinct CDR3 sequences, around 50% of which were seen just once. Together, the top ten hold under 6% of the sample.

CDR1 and CDR2, per the germline V gene, are SGHRS and YFSETQ. At the junction V is shortened by 1 base and J by 2 bases; bases outside the gene matches: 2. From its cysteine to its phenylalanine, the CDR3 spans 17 amino acids. CDR3 DNA only is kept here, 51 bases in frame from base 1. As to this clonotype: Its antigen target is currently unknown. Per-base qualities were not stored, and no clone one base away is much larger.

The sequence came from a girl aged 10 to 17 with multiple sclerosis. The chain was built from TRBV5-1 and TRBJ2-1; TRBD2 lines up with 14 middle nucleotides. Sequencing was done on a sample of blood. The CDR3 amino acid sequence is: CASSLRTSGRTYNEQFF. The DNA sequence is TGCGCCAGCAGCTTGCGGACTAGCGGGAGGACCTACAATGAGCAGTTCTTC.